A single TCR beta chain is shown here with its context. Its antigen remains undetermined. The record has no base qualities; no much larger clone is one base away. TCR repertoires of sorted CD4+ and CD8+ blood T cells from severe aplastic anemia patients and healthy subjects were deep-sequenced in the study. Ficoll-Paque density gradient centrifugation was used to isolate peripheral blood mononuclear cells. Before DNA was extracted, CD4+ and CD8+ T cells were sorted using either FACS or magnetic beads. Genomic DNA served as template for TCR beta VDJ combination and CDR3 sequence profiling. An Illumina HiSeq 2000 was the platform used for TCR repertoire sequencing. The source study handled its data this way. TRBV/TRBJ rearrangement plots, CDR3 size and DJ length profiles, and Simpson's diversity index were used to assess repertoires. The most abundant DNA sequence in the deep sequencing data was taken as the immunodominant clone. CDR3 amino acid sequences were checked for sharing between subjects and were compared against published repertoires and the VDJdb database. TCRdb reran the public reads through fastp at Q25 and MiXCR, keeping productive beta chains. Entries that share a CDR3 protein sequence are merged under the most common genes and DNA. The V and J calls come from TCRdb's annotation, not from the publication. The sample has about 190,000 distinct CDR3 sequences on record, around half of them singletons. Of the sample, about 17% falls within the top ten clones.

This sample was included in a study of CD8+CD57+ T cells in acquired aplastic anemia (dated by TCRdb to 2017 to 2018). At the level of the whole study: A mean of about 3 ug of DNA, ranging from roughly 0.19 to 27.4 ug, was extracted from sorted CD4+ and CD8+ cells. For healthy donor samples, the average read count was about 9.9 million for CD4+ cells and around 12 million for CD8+ cells. Paper-wide results and their limitations: Twenty-nine CD8+ CDR3 sequences were found in both patients and controls but appeared to be highly expressed in patients and within the immunodominant clones of the patients. Between patients and healthy controls, no significant difference in CD8+ Simpson's diversity was found (P=0.060).

The CDR3 runs 14 residues from the cysteine to the phenylalanine. The sequence is cut down to CDR3 DNA, 42 bases in frame from base 1. The germline V gene gives CDR1 as SQVTM and CDR2 as ANQGSEA. V loses 5 bases at its end and J loses 5 bases; junction bases beyond the gene matches: 9. The TCR was taken from a human donor in good health, serving as a control. The sequence is built from TRBV29-1 and TRBJ1-5; TRBD1 lines up with 7 middle nucleotides. The specimen sequenced was sorted CD4+, CD8+, or CD8+CD57+ T cells (not recorded which) from PBMCs. In nucleotide form, the sequence is TGCAGCGTTAAGACAGGGTCCCCCTATCAGCCCCAGCATTTT. Its translation reads: CSVKTGSPYQPQHF.